These T cell receptor beta chains were read from a single sample in a study of T-cell memory formation after mild COVID-19. MiXCR, applied by TCRdb to the 5' RACE reads, yields one record per CDR3 protein. This table has hundreds of thousands of distinct CDR3 sequences, more than 20% appearing once. Sequenced input: PBMCs or a T cell subset sorted from them (not recorded which). The receptor set was obtained from a man aged 18 to 30 who had mild COVID-19 (a few samples of this study predate the infection). Cell type and time point are not known. CDR3s include the opening cysteine and the closing phenylalanine or tryptophan. A D gene is named only where the DNA matches it firmly. Some rows have no size entry. The others give once, few or many, or a class for an expanded clone.

d_call,clone_size,j_call,v_call,cdr3_aa,cdr3_nt
TRBD1,.,TRBJ1-5,TRBV6-6,CASSLTGGGSNQPQHF,TGTGCCAGCAGTTTAACAGGGGGTGGTAGCAATCAGCCCCAGCATTTT
.,many,TRBJ2-5,TRBV2,CASSAYQETQYF,TGTGCCAGCAGTGCGTACCAAGAGACCCAGTACTTC
TRBD1,few,TRBJ2-7,TRBV5-1,CASSYTGDYEQYF,TGCGCCAGCAGCTATACAGGGGACTACGAGCAGTACTTC
.,few,TRBJ2-3,TRBV9,CASSGQTDTQYF,TGTGCCAGCAGCGGACAAACAGATACGCAGTATTTT
.,many,TRBJ1-5,TRBV3-1,CASSQGTRDRPQHF,TGTGCCAGCAGCCAAGGGACACGGGACCGGCCCCAGCATTTT
TRBD1,few,TRBJ1-5,TRBV20-1,CSAVRQGDGQPQHF,TGCAGTGCAGTTAGACAGGGGGACGGTCAGCCCCAGCATTTT
.,.,TRBJ2-7,TRBV15,CATSRERARYEQYF,TGTGCCACCAGCAGAGAACGGGCACGCTACGAGCAGTACTTC
TRBD1,many,TRBJ2-5,TRBV7-2,CASSLQGARETQYF,TGTGCCAGCAGCTTGCAGGGGGCAAGAGAGACCCAGTACTTC
.,.,TRBJ2-2,TRBV7-9,CASSFEGALSGELFF,TGTGCCAGCAGCTTCGAAGGGGCGCTCAGCGGGGAGCTGTTTTTT
TRBD1,.,TRBJ2-2,TRBV27,CASSTDRVIGELFF,TGTGCCAGCAGTACGGACAGGGTTATCGGGGAGCTGTTTTTT
.,.,TRBJ1-5,TRBV9,CASSVEGGSNQPQHF,TGTGCCAGCAGCGTAGAGGGAGGAAGCAATCAGCCCCAGCATTTT
.,few,TRBJ2-3,TRBV4-3,CASSQGGTGPTDTQYF,TGCGCCAGCAGCCAAGGAGGTACTGGACCCACAGATACGCAGTATTTT
TRBD1,few,TRBJ1-4,TRBV4-1,CASSYTGGREKLFF,TGCGCCAGCAGCTACACAGGGGGCAGGGAAAAACTGTTTTTT
.,.,TRBJ2-1,TRBV6-2/TRBV6-3,CASSYSDSYNEQFF,TGTGCCAGCAGTTACAGCGACAGCTACAATGAGCAGTTCTTC
.,.,TRBJ1-1,TRBV6-5,CASSYVRTLGTEAFF,TGTGCCAGCAGTTACGTGCGGACGCTGGGGACTGAAGCTTTCTTT
.,.,TRBJ1-5,TRBV6-2/TRBV6-3,CASTDSFLSNQPQHF,TGTGCCAGCACTGACAGTTTCTTGAGCAATCAGCCCCAGCATTTT
TRBD1,.,TRBJ2-7,TRBV6-5,CASSTRTGGSYEQYF,TGTGCCAGCAGTACCCGGACAGGGGGCTCCTACGAGCAGTACTTC
TRBD1,few,TRBJ1-2,TRBV7-6,CASSLRSGGHGYTF,TGTGCCAGCAGCTTACGGTCAGGGGGCCACGGCTACACCTTC
.,few,TRBJ2-5,TRBV5-1,CASSMLGEETQYF,TGCGCCAGCAGCATGCTGGGGGAAGAGACCCAGTACTTC
.,many,TRBJ2-7,TRBV12-3/TRBV12-4,CASSLLGGSSYEQYF,TGTGCCAGCAGTTTATTAGGGGGAAGCTCCTACGAGCAGTACTTC
.,.,TRBJ2-2,TRBV6-6,CASNPRQHMAGELFF,TGTGCCAGCAACCCCCGCCAGCATATGGCCGGGGAGCTGTTTTTT
TRBD2,.,TRBJ2-7,TRBV11-2,CASSFLAGDTYEQYF,TGTGCCAGCAGCTTTCTAGCGGGGGATACCTACGAGCAGTACTTC
TRBD1,few,TRBJ1-5,TRBV4-1,CASSQDGTGAVNQPQHF,TGCGCCAGCAGCCAAGACGGGACAGGGGCGGTCAATCAGCCCCAGCATTTT
.,few,TRBJ1-2,TRBV5-1,CASSLLEEGKSGYTF,TGCGCCAGCAGCTTGCTCGAGGAGGGAAAGAGTGGCTACACCTTC
TRBD1,few,TRBJ1-2,TRBV5-6,CASFWQGADYGYTF,TGTGCCAGTTTCTGGCAGGGGGCTGACTATGGCTACACCTTC
TRBD1,many,TRBJ1-1,TRBV4-1,CASTANRGLDTEAFF,TGCGCCAGCACCGCCAACAGGGGGCTCGACACTGAAGCTTTCTTT
.,few,TRBJ2-2,TRBV28,CASRLGQGNTGELFF,TGTGCCAGCAGATTAGGTCAGGGGAACACCGGGGAGCTGTTTTTT
.,few,TRBJ2-2,TRBV5-1,CASSLARVGPQGGTGELFF,TGCGCCAGCAGCTTGGCCCGTGTGGGGCCTCAAGGCGGCACCGGGGAGCTGTTTTTT
.,.,TRBJ1-2,TRBV4-2,CASSQEPGDYYGYTF,TGTGCCAGCAGCCAAGAACCGGGGGACTACTATGGCTACACCTTC
TRBD2,few,TRBJ2-5,TRBV6-2/TRBV6-3,CASSRELTSPAQYF,TGTGCCAGCAGCCGCGAACTGACTAGCCCAGCCCAGTACTTC
.,few,TRBJ1-2,TRBV7-2,CASSLARDTGYGYTF,TGTGCCAGCAGCTTAGCGCGCGACACGGGCTATGGCTACACCTTC
.,few,TRBJ2-5,TRBV20-1,CSARGDNGQYF,TGCAGTGCTAGGGGGGATAACGGCCAGTACTTC
.,few,TRBJ2-7,TRBV24-1,CATSDPGNGGRYF,TGTGCCACCAGTGATCCCGGGAACGGGGGACGGTACTTC
TRBD1,once,TRBJ2-5,TRBV12-3/TRBV12-4,CASGRGLYQETQYF,TGTGCCAGCGGCAGGGGGCTTTACCAAGAGACCCAGTACTTC
.,.,TRBJ1-2,TRBV7-2,CASAGVYGYTF,TGTGCCAGCGCAGGGGTATATGGCTACACCTTC
.,few,TRBJ2-3,TRBV12-3/TRBV12-4,CASSLYGHTDTQYF,TGTGCCAGCAGTTTATATGGTCACACAGATACGCAGTATTTT
TRBD1,.,TRBJ1-1,TRBV18,CASSLGQGGRTTEAFF,TGTGCCAGCTCACTGGGACAGGGGGGAAGGACCACTGAAGCTTTCTTT
TRBD1,.,TRBJ1-6,TRBV7-9,CASSATSGQGSLNSPLHF,TGTGCCAGCAGCGCAACATCGGGACAGGGATCTCTCAATTCACCCCTCCACTTT
.,.,TRBJ2-3,TRBV9,CASSEWDTSTDTQYF,TGTGCCAGCAGCGAATGGGACACCTCCACAGATACGCAGTATTTT
.,few,TRBJ1-1,TRBV4-1,CASSQRSGANTEAFF,TGCGCCAGCAGCCAACGATCAGGGGCGAACACTGAAGCTTTCTTT
TRBD1,few,TRBJ2-7,TRBV5-1,CASSTDREQYF,TGCGCCAGCAGCACGGACAGGGAGCAGTACTTC
TRBD1,few,TRBJ2-4,TRBV7-9,CASSVGQGADIQYF,TGTGCCAGCAGCGTAGGACAGGGAGCAGACATTCAGTACTTC
.,.,TRBJ2-2,TRBV12-3/TRBV12-4,CASSASGPGELFF,TGTGCCAGCAGTGCCTCTGGGCCCGGGGAGCTGTTTTTT
TRBD1,.,TRBJ2-7,TRBV5-5,CAGDRSSYEQYF,TGTGCCGGGGACAGGAGCTCCTACGAGCAGTACTTC
.,many,TRBJ2-5,TRBV6-1,CASSEALETQYF,TGTGCCAGCAGTGAAGCTTTAGAGACCCAGTACTTC
.,few,TRBJ2-2,TRBV7-3,CASSLPLAGELFF,TGTGCCAGCAGCTTACCCCTAGCCGGGGAGCTGTTTTTT
TRBD1,.,TRBJ2-7,TRBV20-1,CSARDRGYGYEQYF,TGCAGTGCAAGGGACAGGGGGTACGGCTACGAGCAGTACTTC
TRBD1,.,TRBJ1-1,TRBV29-1,CSEMTGETEAFF,TGCAGCGAAATGACAGGGGAGACTGAAGCTTTCTTT
.,few,TRBJ1-1,TRBV7-3,CASSLIQDTEAFF,TGTGCCAGCAGCTTAATCCAGGACACTGAAGCTTTCTTT
.,.,TRBJ2-5,TRBV5-1,CASAGGSQETQYF,TGCGCCAGCGCGGGCGGTAGCCAAGAGACCCAGTACTTC
.,.,TRBJ2-5,TRBV20-1,CSARAMETQYF,TGCAGTGCTAGAGCTATGGAGACCCAGTACTTC
.,.,TRBJ1-1,TRBV5-1,CASSLEARMNTEAFF,TGCGCCAGCAGCTTGGAGGCTCGCATGAACACTGAAGCTTTCTTT
.,.,TRBJ1-2,TRBV5-1,CASRKGYYGYTF,TGCGCCAGCAGAAAAGGGTACTATGGCTACACCTTC
.,few,TRBJ1-1,TRBV6-5,CASSAYLGGMNTEAFF,TGTGCCAGCAGTGCCTACTTGGGAGGAATGAACACTGAAGCTTTCTTT
.,.,TRBJ2-2,TRBV9,CASSVEMGTGELFF,TGTGCCAGCAGCGTAGAGATGGGCACCGGGGAGCTGTTTTTT
.,.,TRBJ1-5,TRBV7-2,CASSLATVQPQHF,TGTGCCAGCAGCTTAGCAACCGTTCAGCCCCAGCATTTT
.,.,TRBJ2-3,TRBV28,CASSSYPDTQYF,TGTGCCAGCAGTTCATACCCCGATACGCAGTATTTT
TRBD2,few,TRBJ2-3,TRBV7-2,CASSTGTSGDTDTQYF,TGTGCCAGCAGCACAGGGACTAGCGGGGACACAGATACGCAGTATTTT
TRBD2,few,TRBJ2-3,TRBV4-2,CASSMRGGTSTDTQYF,TGTGCCAGCAGCATGCGCGGGGGGACCAGCACAGATACGCAGTATTTT